This TCR beta chain was recorded in a study of human T cells and chemical hapten exposure. Time point specified: patch test 3, about 24 weeks after DPC sensitization. Treatment meaning: therapeutic diphenylcyclopropenone sensitization with weekly scalp DPC. In TCRdb, the RACE reads were re-called with MiXCR into one record per CDR3 protein. This table holds roughly 150,000 distinct CDR3 sequences, about 30% found once. This CDR3 comprises 16 residues. Per germline, CDR1 MNHEY and CDR2 SVGEGT. Trimming shortened V by 2 bases and J by 1 base, and 15 bases separated the two germline ends. Here the sequenced sample was whole blood, taken in connection with sensitization to the hapten diphenylcyclopropenone (DPC). The chain combines TRBV6-2 or TRBV6-3 with TRBJ2-7, with D perhaps TRBD1 (5 bases). This TCR was recovered from a woman between 18 and 30 years old with alopecia areata. Some clones in this sample may be carry-over from other donors' samples. The CDR3 spells CASSYPIARTSYEQYF. In nucleotides, the CDR3 is TGTGCCAGCAGTTACCCGATCGCTCGGACATCCTACGAGCAGTACTTC.